The 18 T cell receptor beta chains below were found in one sample sequenced in a study of T cells in tuberculosis. Measured with immunoSEQ multiplex PCR; TCRdb has only the in-frame clones, and not every one. Here the sample spans tens of thousands of clones, around 96% being singletons. Sequencing used PBMCs. All receptors derive from a donor aged 10-30 years with latent tuberculosis or without tuberculosis infection.

J is TRBJ2-7 and V is TRBV27; 7 nucleotides align to TRBD1. CDR3 length equals 16 residues. The germline V gene has CDR1 MNHEY and CDR2 SMNVEV (reference sequence). The J segment lost 1 base and the V segment lost 4 bases, leaving 10 bases of the junction unmatched. The CDR3 sequence: CASSWGTVAESYEQYF. CDR3 sequence (DNA): TGTGCCAGCAGTTGGGGGACAGTAGCCGAGTCCTACGAGCAGTACTTC.

This chain uses TRBV5-6 with TRBJ2-4; D not certain. The germline V gene has CDR1 SGHDT and CDR2 YYEEEE. CDR3 length: 15 amino acids. V was pared by 1 base and J by 0 bases, with 8 bases between. The CDR3 DNA reads as TGTGCCAGCAGCTTGAGCGCTCTAGCCAAAAACATTCAGTACTTC. Encoded protein: CASSLSALAKNIQYF.

The chain has TRBV19 and TRBJ2-1, with a possible D match to TRBD2 (6 bases). Germline CDR1 and CDR2: LNHDA and SQIVND (reference sequence). The CDR3 has 17 residues. V was trimmed by 3 bases and J by 0 bases, leaving 15 bases between them. This CDR3 is CASSIQLRGSSYNEQFF. DNA for the CDR3: TGTGCCAGTAGTATCCAACTCCGGGGGAGCTCCTACAATGAGCAGTTCTTC.

The rearrangement links TRBV4-1 to TRBJ1-1; D is possibly TRBD1 (5 bases). This CDR3 region has 15 residues. V lost 0 bases and J 1 base, leaving 9 bases between the germline ends. In germline, CDR1 is MGHRA, CDR2 YSYEKL. The CDR3 nucleotides read TGCGCCAGCAGCCAAGATCTGACAGCGAACACTGAAGCTTTCTTT. It yields the protein CASSQDLTANTEAFF.

The chain employs TRBV18 and TRBJ1-1; 7 bases are a match to TRBD1. The CDR3 consists of 14 residues. The germline CDR1 and CDR2 sequences are KGHSH and LQKENI. Losses at the gene ends were 7 bases for V and 1 base for J; bases not matched to a gene: 6. CDR3 in amino acids: CASLRGHQNTEAFF. In nucleotides, the CDR3 is TGTGCCAGCTTGAGGGGGCACCAGAACACTGAAGCTTTCTTT.

This chain uses TRBV2 with TRBJ2-1; the match to TRBD1 covers 10 bases. Per germline, CDR1 SNHLY and CDR2 FYNNEI. V was pared by 7 bases and J by 5 bases, with 5 bases of the junction left unmatched. This CDR3 spans 14 amino acids. The DNA of the CDR3 is TGTGCCAGCACGGGGGACAGGGGCCACAATGAGCAGTTCTTC. Translated, it gives CASTGDRGHNEQFF.

This clone is medium-sized. The CDR3 bases are TGTGCCAGCAGCTTAAAGGGGGACACTGAAGCTTTCTTT. Translated, it gives CASSLKGDTEAFF. The J gene is TRBJ1-1, the V gene TRBV11-2, with TRBD1 as a possible D gene (6 bases). The V end lost 2 bases, the J end lost 3 bases, and 7 bases lay between the germline ends. The CDR3 runs 13 residues. Germline V gene data show CDR1 as SGHAT and CDR2 as FQNNGV.

There are a few counts of this clone. In nucleotides, the CDR3 is TGTGCCAGCAGTTATAGGGAGAGCTCCTACGAGCAGTACTTC. Translation gives CASSYRESSYEQYF. The chain is built from TRBV6-5 and TRBJ2-7, with D possibly matching TRBD2 (5 bases). Germline V gene sequence: CDR1 MNHEY, CDR2 SVGAGI. There are 14 residues in the CDR3. V lost 3 bases to trimming and J lost 0 bases, with 9 bases between them.

The gene calls are TRBV15 and TRBJ1-1, with D uncertain. Trimming took 1 base from V and 5 from J, leaving 17 bases between them. CDR1 LNHNV and CDR2 YYDKDF come from the germline V gene (reference sequence). The CDR3 is made up of 16 amino acids. For the CDR3, the DNA is TGTGCCACCAGCAGAGTGAACAGCCCCTCGGGAACTGAAGCTTTCTTT. It is translated as CATSRVNSPSGTEAFF.

The chain links TRBV4-1 to TRBJ2-7; D remains unclear. The CDR3 covers 12 residues. The germline gives CDR1 MGHRA, CDR2 YSYEKL. Trimming pared 0 bases from V and 4 bases from J, leaving 4 bases between. The CDR3 reads CASSQDSYEQYF. The CDR3 DNA follows: TGCGCCAGCAGCCAAGACTCGTACGAGCAGTACTTC.

The rearrangement joins TRBV9 to TRBJ2-7; the match to TRBD2 covers 11 bases. Germline loops: CDR1 SGDLS, CDR2 YYNGEE. V dropped 3 bases and J dropped 7; count of bases not matched to a gene: 9. This CDR3 contains 15 residues. CDR3 sequence reads: CASSAGTSGVREQYF. In DNA form, the CDR3 reads TGTGCCAGCAGCGCCGGGACTAGCGGAGTTCGGGAGCAGTACTTC.

The V gene is TRBV7-9, the J gene TRBJ2-7; TRBD1 agrees at 7 bases. Germline CDR1 and CDR2: SEHNR and FQNEAQ (reference sequence). The CDR3 loop spans 15 amino acids. V dropped 0 bases and J dropped 5; count of bases not matched to a gene: 7. CDR3 coding DNA: TGTGCCAGCAGCTTAGCTGGTGGGACAGCGAACGAGCAGTACTTC. It specifies CASSLAGGTANEQYF. The full variable domain, with the rest looked up from reference TRBV7-9 and TRBJ2-7, is DTGVSQNPRHKITKRGQNVTFRCDPISEHNRLYWYRQTLGQGPEFLTYFQNEAQLEKSRLLSDRFSAERPKGSFSTLEIQRTEQGDSAMYLCASSLAGGTANEQYFGPGTRLTVT.

This chain uses TRBV11-2 with TRBJ1-1, with no clear D. CDR1 SGHAT and CDR2 FQNNGV come from the germline V gene. The V and J ends lost 4 bases and 11 bases respectively, with 17 bases between them. The CDR3 runs to 13 residues. CDR3 sequence reads: CASSSPRVPRAFF. The CDR3 bases are TGTGCCAGCAGCTCCCCGAGGGTCCCGAGGGCTTTCTTT.

CDR3 sequence (DNA): TGTGCCAGCAGTTCCCATAGGGGGACAGATACGCAGTATTTT. It specifies CASSSHRGTDTQYF. The chain recombines TRBV6-5 with TRBJ2-3, with a tentative D call TRBD1 (6 bases). CDR1 MNHEY and CDR2 SVGAGI come from the germline V gene. Trimming left V 4 bases short and J 3 bases short, with 11 bases between. The CDR3 totals 14 residues.

J is TRBJ2-1 and V is TRBV18; a weak D match, TRBD1 (7 bases). The CDR3 has 13 residues. The germline V and J ends were trimmed by 3 bases and 8 bases, with 11 bases remaining between them. CDR1 and CDR2 (germline): KGHSH, LQKENI. In DNA, the CDR3 is TGTGCCAGCTCACCGGGCAGGGGGGATGAGCAGTTCTTC. This codes for CASSPGRGDEQFF.

The genes are TRBV15 and TRBJ2-3; 9 positions agree with TRBD2. This CDR3 is built from 16 residues. V was clipped by 5 bases and J by 2 bases; unmatched bases: 8. CDR1 is LNHNV, CDR2 YYDKDF, per germline (reference sequence). Written as DNA, the CDR3 is TGTGCCACCAGCCCTACACTAGCGGGCAACACAGATACGCAGTATTTT. This encodes CATSPTLAGNTDTQYF. The full variable domain, with the rest looked up from reference TRBV15 and TRBJ2-3, is DAMVIQNPRYQVTQFGKPVTLSCSQTLNHNVMYWYQQKSSQAPKLLFHYYDKDFNNEADTPDNFQSRRPNTSFCFLDIRSPGLGDTAMYLCATSPTLAGNTDTQYFGPGTRLTVL.

The chain uses TRBV6-5 and TRBJ1-2; D call uncertain. This CDR3 region has 13 residues. Between the trimmed V and J ends, which lost 4 bases and 5 bases, there was a span of 11 bases. The germline gives CDR1 MNHEY, CDR2 SVGAGI. The CDR3 DNA is TGTGCCAGCAGTTCCCTTAGGGAGTATGGCTACACCTTC. Translating it yields CASSSLREYGYTF.

J is TRBJ1-5 and V is TRBV4-1, with TRBD1 matching over 7 bases. The CDR3 runs 15 residues. Germline assignment: CDR1 MGHRA and CDR2 YSYEKL. V dropped 4 bases and J dropped 0; count of bases not matched to a gene: 3. The CDR3 sequence: CASSRDSNSNQPQHF. The CDR3 DNA reads TGCGCCAGCAGCCGGGACAGTAATAGCAATCAGCCCCAGCATTTT.